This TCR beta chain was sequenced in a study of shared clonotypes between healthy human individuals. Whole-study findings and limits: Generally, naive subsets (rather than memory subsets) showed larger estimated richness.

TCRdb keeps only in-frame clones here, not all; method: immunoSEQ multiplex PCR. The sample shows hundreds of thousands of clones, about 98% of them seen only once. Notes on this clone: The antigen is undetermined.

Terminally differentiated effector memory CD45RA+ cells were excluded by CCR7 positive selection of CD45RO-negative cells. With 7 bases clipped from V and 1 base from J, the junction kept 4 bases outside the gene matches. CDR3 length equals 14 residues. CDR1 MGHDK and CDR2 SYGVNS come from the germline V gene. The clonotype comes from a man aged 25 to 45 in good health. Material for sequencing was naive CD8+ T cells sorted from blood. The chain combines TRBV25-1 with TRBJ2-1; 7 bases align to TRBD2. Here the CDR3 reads CASTSSGSYNEQFF. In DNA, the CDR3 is TGTGCCAGCACTTCTAGCGGATCCTACAATGAGCAGTTCTTC.